The sample holds a few counts of the clone carrying this T cell receptor (beta chain). Germline lookup yields CDR1 SEHNR and CDR2 FQNEAQ (reference sequence). The trim removed 5 bases at V and 4 bases at J, leaving 9 bases unmatched. The CDR3 runs 15 residues. The data derive from a study of T cells in Graves' hyperthyroidism and ophthalmopathy. Amplified regions were TCR beta CDR3 sequences from RNA transcripts. First-round RT-PCR targeting the TCR CDR3 was performed with the HTBI primer set. Each CDR3 protein gets one entry after TCRdb re-called the multiplex PCR reads with MiXCR. The sample lists hundreds of thousands of distinct CDR3 sequences, about 15% seen once, with over 3.5% in the top ten.

The sequence was collected from a woman in her thirties or forties with Graves' ophthalmopathy. Sequencing was performed on blood. The chain has TRBV7-9 and TRBJ2-5; 8 nucleotides match TRBD1. The DNA of the CDR3 is TGTGCCAGCAGCCCTCGACAGGGGAGCGTAGAGACCCAGTACTTC. Translating gives CASSPRQGSVETQYF.